This T cell receptor beta chain was captured by sequencing in a study of blood T cells in healthy people across ages. Study background: About one barcoded beta molecule per two T cells came from capture by template switching.

In its sample, this clonotype was seen a few times. Next came a second PCR, run for about 6 to 12 cycles, which used a sample-barcoded 5' primer along with a J-beta primer mix. TCRdb analysed the 5' RACE reads with MiXCR anew, one entry per CDR3 protein. The table shows 2 million or so distinct CDR3 sequences, with 49% occurring only once. V shed 2 bases, J shed 6 bases, and the junction held 13 bases outside the gene matches. This CDR3 spans 17 amino acids. Germline V lookup: CDR1 SGHVS, CDR2 FNYEAQ. Sequenced sample: blood. The genes are TRBV7-6 and TRBJ2-4, with 7 bases lining up with TRBD2. The clonotype was recovered from a woman between 35 and 50 years old in good health. This CDR3 is CASSLRGERGSGNIQYF. In DNA form, the CDR3 reads TGTGCCAGCAGCTTACGGGGGGAAAGGGGTTCGGGAAACATTCAGTACTTC. Filled out from reference TRBV7-6 and TRBJ2-4, the complete variable domain reads GAGVSQSPRYKVTKRGQDVALRCDPISGHVSLYWYRQALGQGPEFLTYFNYEAQQDKSGLPNDRFSAERPEGSISTLTIQRTEQRDSAMYRCASSLRGERGSGNIQYFGAGTRLSVL.